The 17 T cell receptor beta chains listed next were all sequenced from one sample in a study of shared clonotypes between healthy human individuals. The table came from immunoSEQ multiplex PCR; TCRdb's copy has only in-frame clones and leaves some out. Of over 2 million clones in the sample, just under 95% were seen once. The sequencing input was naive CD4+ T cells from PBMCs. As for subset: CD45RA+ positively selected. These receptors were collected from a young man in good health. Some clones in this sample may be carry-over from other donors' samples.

The CDR3 is CATEAPGSRLGEQYF. DNA for the CDR3: TGTGCCACCGAAGCACCCGGGTCGAGGCTGGGCGAGCAGTACTTC. The chain uses TRBV28 and TRBJ2-7; D remains unclear. The CDR3 length is 15 residues. V gave up 10 bases and J gave up 6 bases, with 25 bases separating them. Germline lookup yields CDR1 MDHEN and CDR2 SYDVKM. The variable domain in full, with the rest retrieved from reference TRBV28 and TRBJ2-7, is DVKVTQSSRYLVKRTGEKVFLECVQDMDHENMFWYRQDPGLGLRLIYFSYDVKMKEKGDIPEGYSVSREKKERFSLILESASTNQTSMYLCATEAPGSRLGEQYFGPGTRLTVT.

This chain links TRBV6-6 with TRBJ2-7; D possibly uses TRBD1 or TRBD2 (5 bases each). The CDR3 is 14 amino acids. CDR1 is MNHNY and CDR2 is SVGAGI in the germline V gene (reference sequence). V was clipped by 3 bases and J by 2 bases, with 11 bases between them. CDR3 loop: CASSYPGPPYEQYF. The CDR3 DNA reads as TGTGCCAGCAGTTATCCGGGACCACCCTACGAGCAGTACTTC.

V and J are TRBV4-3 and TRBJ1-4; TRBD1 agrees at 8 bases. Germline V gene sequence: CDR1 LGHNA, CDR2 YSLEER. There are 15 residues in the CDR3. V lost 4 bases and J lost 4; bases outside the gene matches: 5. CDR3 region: CASSPTGELNEKLFF. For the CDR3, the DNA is TGCGCCAGCAGCCCGACAGGGGAGCTTAATGAAAAACTGTTTTTT.

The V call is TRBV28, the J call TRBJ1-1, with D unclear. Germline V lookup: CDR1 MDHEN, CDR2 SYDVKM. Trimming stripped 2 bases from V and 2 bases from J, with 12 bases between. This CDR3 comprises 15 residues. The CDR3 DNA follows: TGTGCCAGCAGTTTAAGGGCAGTCACTAACACTGAAGCTTTCTTT. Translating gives CASSLRAVTNTEAFF.

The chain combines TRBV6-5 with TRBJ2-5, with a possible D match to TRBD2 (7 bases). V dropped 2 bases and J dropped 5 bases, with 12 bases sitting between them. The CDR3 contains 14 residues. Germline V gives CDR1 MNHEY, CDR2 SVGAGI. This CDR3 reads CASSYGGAVETQYF. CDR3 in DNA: TGTGCCAGCAGTTACGGGGGGGCGGTGGAGACCCAGTACTTC.

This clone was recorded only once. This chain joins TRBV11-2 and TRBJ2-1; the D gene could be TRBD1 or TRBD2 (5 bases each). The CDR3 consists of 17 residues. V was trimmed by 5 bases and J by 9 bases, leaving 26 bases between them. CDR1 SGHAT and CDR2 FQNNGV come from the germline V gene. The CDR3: CASSKDTYALGPPEQFF. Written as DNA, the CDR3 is TGTGCCAGCAGCAAAGACACGTATGCATTGGGACCCCCTGAGCAGTTCTTC.

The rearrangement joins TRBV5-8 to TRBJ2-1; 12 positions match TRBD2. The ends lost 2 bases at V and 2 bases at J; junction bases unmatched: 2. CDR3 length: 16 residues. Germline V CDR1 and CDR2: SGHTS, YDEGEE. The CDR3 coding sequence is TGTGCCAGCAGCTTTCGGACTAGCGGGGCCTACAATGAGCAGTTCTTC. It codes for CASSFRTSGAYNEQFF. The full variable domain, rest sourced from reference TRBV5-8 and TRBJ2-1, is EAGVTQSPTHLIKTRGQQATLRCSPISGHTSVYWYQQALGLGLQFLLWYDEGEERNRGNFPPRFSGRQFPNYSSELNVNALELEDSALYLCASSFRTSGAYNEQFFGPGTRLTVL.

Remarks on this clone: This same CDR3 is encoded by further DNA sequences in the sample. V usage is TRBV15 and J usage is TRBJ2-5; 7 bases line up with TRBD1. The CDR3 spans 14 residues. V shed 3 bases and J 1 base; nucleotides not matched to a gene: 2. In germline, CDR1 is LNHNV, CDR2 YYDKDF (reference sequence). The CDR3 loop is CATSRGQLQETQYF. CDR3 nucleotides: TGTGCCACCAGCAGGGGACAGCTCCAAGAGACCCAGTACTTC.

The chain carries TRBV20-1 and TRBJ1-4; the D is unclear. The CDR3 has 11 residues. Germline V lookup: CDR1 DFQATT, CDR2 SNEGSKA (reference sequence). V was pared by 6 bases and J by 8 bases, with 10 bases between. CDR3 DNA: TGCAGTGCCTCCATGGTGGAAAAACTGTTTTTT. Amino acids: CSASMVEKLFF.

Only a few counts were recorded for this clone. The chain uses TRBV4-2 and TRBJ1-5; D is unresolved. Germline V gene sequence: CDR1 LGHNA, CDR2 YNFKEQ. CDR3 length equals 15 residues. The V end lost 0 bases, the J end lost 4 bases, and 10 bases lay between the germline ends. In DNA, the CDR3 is TGTGCCAGCAGCCAAGATGGGAGGCTTAATCAGCCCCAGCATTTT. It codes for CASSQDGRLNQPQHF.

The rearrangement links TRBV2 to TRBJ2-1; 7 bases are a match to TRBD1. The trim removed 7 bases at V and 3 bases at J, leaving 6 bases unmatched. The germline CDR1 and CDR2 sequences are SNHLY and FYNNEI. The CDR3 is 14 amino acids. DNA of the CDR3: TGTGCCAGCAAACCAGGGACAGTCTACAATGAGCAGTTCTTC. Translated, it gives CASKPGTVYNEQFF. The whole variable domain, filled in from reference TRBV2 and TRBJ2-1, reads EPEVTQTPSHQVTQMGQEVILRCVPISNHLYFYWYRQILGQKVEFLVSFYNNEISEKSEIFDDQFSVERPDGSNFTLKIRSTKLEDSAMYFCASKPGTVYNEQFFGPGTRLTVL.

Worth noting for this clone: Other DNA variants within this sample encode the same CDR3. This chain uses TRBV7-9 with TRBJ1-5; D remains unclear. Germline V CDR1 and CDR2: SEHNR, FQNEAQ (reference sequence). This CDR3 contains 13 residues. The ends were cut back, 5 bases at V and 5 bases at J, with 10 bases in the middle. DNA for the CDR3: TGTGCCAGCAGCCCCGAGGGTTATCAGCCCCAGCATTTT. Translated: CASSPEGYQPQHF.

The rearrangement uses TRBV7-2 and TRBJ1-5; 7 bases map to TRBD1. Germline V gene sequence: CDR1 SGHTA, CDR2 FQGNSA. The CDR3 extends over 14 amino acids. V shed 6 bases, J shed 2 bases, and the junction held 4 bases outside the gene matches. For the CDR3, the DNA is TGTGCCAGCAGACAAACAGGGGGCAATCAGCCCCAGCATTTT. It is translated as CASRQTGGNQPQHF. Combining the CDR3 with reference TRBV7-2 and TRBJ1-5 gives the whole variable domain GAGVSQSPSNKVTEKGKDVELRCDPISGHTALYWYRQSLGQGLEFLIYFQGNSAPDKSGLPSDRFSAERTGGSVSTLTIQRTQQEDSAVYLCASRQTGGNQPQHFGDGTRLSIL.

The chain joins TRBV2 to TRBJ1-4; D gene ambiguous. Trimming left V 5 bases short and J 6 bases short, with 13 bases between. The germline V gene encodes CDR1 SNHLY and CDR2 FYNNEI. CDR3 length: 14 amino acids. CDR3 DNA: TGTGCCAGCAGTACAAGTAGCGGCTATGAAAAACTGTTTTTT. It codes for CASSTSSGYEKLFF. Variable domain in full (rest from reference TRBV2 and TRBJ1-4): EPEVTQTPSHQVTQMGQEVILRCVPISNHLYFYWYRQILGQKVEFLVSFYNNEISEKSEIFDDQFSVERPDGSNFTLKIRSTKLEDSAMYFCASSTSSGYEKLFFGSGTQLSVL.

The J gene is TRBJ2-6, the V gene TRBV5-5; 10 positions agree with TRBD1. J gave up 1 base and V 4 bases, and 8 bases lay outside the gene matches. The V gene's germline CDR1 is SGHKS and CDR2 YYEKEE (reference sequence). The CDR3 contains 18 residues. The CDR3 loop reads CASSLGQGVRSGANVLTF. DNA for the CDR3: TGTGCCAGCAGCCTAGGACAGGGGGTGCGGTCTGGGGCCAACGTCCTGACTTTC.

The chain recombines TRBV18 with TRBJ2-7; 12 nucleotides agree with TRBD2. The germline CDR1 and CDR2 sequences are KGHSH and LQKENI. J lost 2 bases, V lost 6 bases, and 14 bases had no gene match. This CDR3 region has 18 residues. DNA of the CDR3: TGTGCCAGCTCCTCCACTCTTGGACTAGCGGGACCTGCCTACGAGCAGTACTTC. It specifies CASSSTLGLAGPAYEQYF.

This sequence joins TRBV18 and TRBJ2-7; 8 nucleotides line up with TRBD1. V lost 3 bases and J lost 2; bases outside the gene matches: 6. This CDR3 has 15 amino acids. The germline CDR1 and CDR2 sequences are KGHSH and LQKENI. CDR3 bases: TGTGCCAGCTCACCCTCGGACAGGGTCACCTACGAGCAGTACTTC. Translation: CASSPSDRVTYEQYF.